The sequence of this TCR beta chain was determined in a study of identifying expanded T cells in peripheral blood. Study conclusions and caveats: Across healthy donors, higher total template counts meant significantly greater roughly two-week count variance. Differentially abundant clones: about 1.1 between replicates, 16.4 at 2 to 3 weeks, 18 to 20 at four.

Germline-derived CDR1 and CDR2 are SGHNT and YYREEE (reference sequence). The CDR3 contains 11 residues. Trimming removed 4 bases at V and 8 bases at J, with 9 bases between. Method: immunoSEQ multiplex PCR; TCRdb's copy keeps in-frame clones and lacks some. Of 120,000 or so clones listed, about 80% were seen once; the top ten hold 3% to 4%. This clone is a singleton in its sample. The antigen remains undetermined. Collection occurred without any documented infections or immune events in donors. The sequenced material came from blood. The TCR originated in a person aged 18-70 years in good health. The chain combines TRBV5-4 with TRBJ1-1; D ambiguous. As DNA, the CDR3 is TGTGCCAGCAGCACCGGGATAGAAGCTTTCTTT. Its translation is CASSTGIEAFF. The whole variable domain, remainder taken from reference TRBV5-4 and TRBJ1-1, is ETGVTQSPTHLIKTRGQQVTLRCSSQSGHNTVSWYQQALGQGPQFIFQYYREEENGRGNFPPRFSGLQFPNYSSELNVNALELDDSALYLCASSTGIEAFFGQGTRLTVV.